This TCR beta chain was identified during a study of T cells after yellow fever vaccination. Study-level points and caveats: Sorted repertoires could include abundant contaminating clonotypes from bulk cells. Reappearance after the booster was seen for most primary-vaccination clones, at 95% to 97% CD4 and 75% to 90% CD8.

This clonotype turned up a few times. The antigen remains undetermined. TCRdb reanalysed the 5' RACE reads using MiXCR and keeps one entry per CDR3 protein. The repertoire consists of hundreds of thousands of distinct CDR3 sequences, with approximately 13% occurring once and the leading ten covering about 14%. The receptor was derived from a man aged 25-45 years who received the YFV17D yellow fever vaccine. This sample comprised PBMCs, obtained on the day of the yellow fever booster vaccination.

This CDR3 is CASSLEAGSAGRTDTQYF. The CDR3 DNA reads as TGTGCCAGCAGTTTAGAGGCGGGTTCGGCGGGCCGCACAGATACGCAGTATTTT. The chain combines TRBV12-3 or TRBV12-4 with TRBJ2-3, with D perhaps matching TRBD2 (5 bases). This CDR3 spans 18 amino acids. V was clipped by 1 base and J by 1 base, with 18 bases between them.